Given below is one T cell receptor beta chain in context. These data come from a study of blood T cell repertoires in COVID-19. Study overall: From T cells, B-cell-depleted T cells, or PBMCs came the material, which was cDNA or gDNA.

Authors' processing steps: The authors estimated nucleated cell counts from reference gene primer amplification. The repertoire was sequenced with immunoSEQ multiplex PCR; TCRdb's copy has only in-frame clones and lacks some. V, J and clone size were drawn from that table, and D and trimming were deduced from the DNA. Of 55,000 to 80,000 clones listed, 82% are singletons. V was shortened by 6 bases and J by 0 bases, with 12 bases between the two germline ends. The CDR3 is 14 residues long. Germline-derived CDR1 and CDR2 are KGHSH and LQKENI. The receptor's source is a man at least 80 years old with active COVID-19. The sequencing sample was made of peripheral blood. The chain recombines TRBV18 with TRBJ2-7; the D is unclear. The CDR3 loop reads CASSRPPGSYEQYF. Written as DNA, the CDR3 is TGTGCCAGCTCGCGCCCCCCCGGCTCCTACGAGCAGTACTTC.